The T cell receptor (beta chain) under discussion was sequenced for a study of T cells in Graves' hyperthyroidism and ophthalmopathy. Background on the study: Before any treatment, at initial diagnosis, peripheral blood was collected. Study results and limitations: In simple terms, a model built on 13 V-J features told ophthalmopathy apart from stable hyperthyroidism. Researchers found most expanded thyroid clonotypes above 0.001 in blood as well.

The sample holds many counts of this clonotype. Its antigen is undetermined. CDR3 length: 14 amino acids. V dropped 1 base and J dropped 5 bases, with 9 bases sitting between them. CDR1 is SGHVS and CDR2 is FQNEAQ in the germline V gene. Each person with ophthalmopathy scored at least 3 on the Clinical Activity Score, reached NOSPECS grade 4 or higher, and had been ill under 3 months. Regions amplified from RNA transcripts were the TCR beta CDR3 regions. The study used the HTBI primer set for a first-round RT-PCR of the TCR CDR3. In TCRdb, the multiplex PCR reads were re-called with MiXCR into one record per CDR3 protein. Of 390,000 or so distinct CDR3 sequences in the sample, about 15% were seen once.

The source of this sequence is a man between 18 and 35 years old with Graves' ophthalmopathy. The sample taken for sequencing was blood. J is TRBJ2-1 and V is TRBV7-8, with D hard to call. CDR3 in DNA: TGTGCCAGCAGCTTAGGTTCAGGAAACAATGAGCAGTTCTTC. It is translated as CASSLGSGNNEQFF.